This paragraph covers one T cell receptor beta chain sequence. What it binds is not known. The data belong to a study of cytomegalovirus exposure and HLA in healthy donors. Study-wide findings and caveats: A highly shared variant cluster was judged a likely technical artifact. Many donors carried some public TCRs, although rarity characterized most TCR sequences.

The V gene lost 2 bases and the J gene lost 4 bases, with 11 bases spanning the gap. Germline-derived CDR1 and CDR2 are LGHNA and YNFKEQ. The CDR3 spans 15 residues. 13 Jbeta primers and 60 Vbeta primers were used for the PCR. This table comes from immunoSEQ multiplex PCR, and its TCRdb copy is limited to in-frame clones, with some not included. The sample yields some 150,000 clones, approximately 68% seen once. The material sequenced was PBMCs. V usage is TRBV4-2 and J usage is TRBJ1-4; no clear D gene. This clonotype was obtained from a man aged 40-55 years in good health and CMV-seronegative. The DNA of the CDR3 is TGTGCCAGCAGCCAACCGGCGGGTGTTAATGAAAAACTGTTTTTT. Protein: CASSQPAGVNEKLFF.